The sequence of this T cell receptor (beta chain) was determined in a study of CD8 T cells in Susac syndrome. RNA totalling roughly 0.45 to 1 ug underwent reverse transcription with random hexamers. The TCR beta CDR3 was amplified by immunoSEQ multiplex PCR across 54 Vbeta, 13 Jbeta. TCRdb recomputed calls from the immunoSEQ multiplex PCR reads with MiXCR, one row per CDR3 protein. The sample holds under 80,000 distinct CDR3 sequences; approximately 94% are singletons and the top ten take about 0.4%. Purification of the CD8+ and CD4+ T cells relied on negative isolation, and TEMRA cells underwent FACS enrichment. Germline-derived CDR1 and CDR2 are SGHRS and YFSETQ. V gave up 1 base and J gave up 1 base, with 5 bases separating them. This CDR3 has 13 residues.

The sequence was collected from a human donor with multiple sclerosis. V gene TRBV5-1 combines with J gene TRBJ1-1; D remains unclear. Sequenced sample: CD8+ T cells from PBMCs. CDR3 sequence: CASSLFQNTEAFF. The CDR3 nucleotides read TGCGCCAGCAGCTTGTTCCAGAACACTGAAGCTTTCTTT. Supplemented by reference TRBV5-1 and TRBJ1-1, the full variable domain reads KAGVTQTPRYLIKTRGQQVTLSCSPISGHRSVSWYQQTPGQGLQFLFEYFSETQRNKGNFPGRFSGRQFSNSRSEMNVSTLELGDSALYLCASSLFQNTEAFFGQGTRLTVV.